What follows is one T cell receptor beta chain and its context. The CDR3 runs 11 residues. Germline V lookup: CDR1 LNHDA, CDR2 SQIVND (reference sequence). V lost 4 bases to trimming and J lost 6 bases, with 6 bases between them. Profiling relied on immunoSEQ multiplex PCR, and the TCRdb table lists in-frame clones only, not all of them. The table includes about 280,000 clones, 90% detected once. This record comes from a study of blood T cell repertoires in COVID-19. On the study more broadly: Whether acute or convalescent, the COVID-19 samples came from the United States, Italy and Spain. PBMCs, B-cell-depleted T cells, or T cells were the source of the cDNA or gDNA that made up the material.

The receptor comes from a woman between 18 and 29 years old with acute COVID-19. Sequenced: PBMCs or T cells enriched from blood (not recorded which). The rearrangement uses TRBV19 and TRBJ1-2, with D unresolved. The CDR3 coding sequence is TGTGCCAGTAGTAGGGGAGATGGCTACACCTTC. Its translation: CASSRGDGYTF.